The 23 T cell receptor beta chains presented below share a single source sample, sequenced in a study of cytomegalovirus exposure and HLA in healthy donors. The primer mix had 60 Vbeta and 13 Jbeta primers. Clones were sequenced by immunoSEQ multiplex PCR, and TCRdb holds only the in-frame ones, with some missing. Counted here are about 160,000 clones, roughly 80% occurring once; the ten biggest clones make up around an eighth. The sample comprised PBMCs. All receptors derive from a man aged 40-49 years in good health and CMV-seropositive.

Concerning this clone: One junction end disagrees with the germline gene, perhaps due to a read error. The CDR3 region is CASSRVDGANGLTF. CDR3 coding DNA: TGTGCCAGCAGCCGGGTTGATGGGGCCAACGGCCTGACTTTC. The V and J genes are TRBV5-6 and TRBJ2-6, with a tentative D call TRBD1 (5 bases). Germline loops: CDR1 SGHDT, CDR2 YYEEEE. CDR3 length: 14 residues.

The rearrangement uses TRBV10-1 and TRBJ2-2, with D unclear. Germline V gene sequence: CDR1 WNHNN, CDR2 SYGVQD (reference sequence). The CDR3 runs to 14 residues. V lost 4 bases to trimming and J lost 0 bases, with 6 bases between them. The CDR3 spells CASSASANTGELFF. As DNA, the CDR3 is TGCGCCAGCAGTGCCAGCGCGAACACCGGGGAGCTGTTTTTT.

The CDR3 spells CASSDGTSATDTQYF. In DNA form, the CDR3 reads TGTGCCAGCAGTGACGGGACTAGCGCTACAGATACGCAGTATTTT. This chain connects TRBV2 to TRBJ2-3, with 10 bases aligning to TRBD2. Germline values: CDR1 SNHLY, CDR2 FYNNEI. The CDR3 has 15 amino acids. V shed 3 bases, J shed 3 bases, and the junction held 3 bases outside the gene matches.

V gene TRBV15 combines with J gene TRBJ2-7; tentative D call: TRBD2 (5 bases). Trimming stripped 3 bases from V and 4 bases from J, with 13 bases between. Germline CDR1 is LNHNV and CDR2 is YYDKDF (reference sequence). The CDR3 is 14 residues long. CDR3 sequence reads: CATSSPPPGYEQYF. The CDR3 DNA follows: TGTGCCACCAGCAGCCCCCCCCCGGGGTACGAGCAGTACTTC. Looking up the rest from reference TRBV15 and TRBJ2-7 gives the full variable domain: DAMVIQNPRYQVTQFGKPVTLSCSQTLNHNVMYWYQQKSSQAPKLLFHYYDKDFNNEADTPDNFQSRRPNTSFCFLDIRSPGLGDTAMYLCATSSPPPGYEQYFGPGTRLTVT.

V usage is TRBV7-3 and J usage is TRBJ2-1; 10 bases are a match to TRBD2. V lost 3 bases, J lost 4 bases, and 3 bases stayed unmatched. The CDR3 loop spans 15 amino acids. Germline V gene data show CDR1 as SGHTA and CDR2 as FQGTGA. CDR3 nucleotides: TGTGCCAGCAGCTTCACTAGCGGGACGTACAATGAGCAGTTCTTC. Encoded protein: CASSFTSGTYNEQFF.

The V call is TRBV4-1, the J call TRBJ2-1; D is perhaps TRBD2 (6 bases). This CDR3 has 18 amino acids. Germline CDR1 and CDR2: MGHRA and YSYEKL. Trimming took 3 bases from V and 5 from J, leaving 23 bases between them. The CDR3 region has the DNA TGCGCCAGCAGCCAGGATAGCCTACTAGCCGCCAGCAACAATGAGCAGTTCTTC. It specifies CASSQDSLLAASNNEQFF.

This clone occurred a few times. CDR3 amino acids: CASSELRTDKETQYF. DNA for the CDR3: TGTGCCAGCAGCGAACTAAGGACAGATAAAGAGACCCAGTACTTC. The chain uses TRBV5-6 and TRBJ2-5, with TRBD1 as a possible D gene (6 bases). V lost 4 bases and J 3 bases, leaving 16 bases between the germline ends. The germline CDR1 and CDR2 sequences are SGHDT and YYEEEE. CDR3 length equals 15 residues.

In its sample, this clone was seen once. The rearrangement joins TRBV29-1 to TRBJ1-5; D is uncertain. This CDR3 is 13 amino acids long. Germline-derived CDR1 and CDR2 are SQVTM and ANQGSEA. V was clipped by 4 bases and J by 5 bases, with 12 bases between them. CDR3 sequence: CSVASGNDQPQHF. In nucleotides, the CDR3 is TGCAGCGTTGCTTCGGGGAACGATCAGCCCCAGCATTTT.

The chain links TRBV9 to TRBJ1-5, with no clear D. There are 14 residues in the CDR3. V lost 3 bases and J 0 bases, leaving 7 bases between the germline ends. Germline lookup yields CDR1 SGDLS and CDR2 YYNGEE. The CDR3 DNA reads as TGTGCCAGCAGCGCCCCCGGTAGCAATCAGCCCCAGCATTTT. Translation: CASSAPGSNQPQHF.

The rearrangement uses TRBV4-3 and TRBJ2-3; 7 nucleotides agree with TRBD2. This CDR3 is built from 16 residues. The germline V gene encodes CDR1 LGHNA and CDR2 YSLEER. Trimming at V came to 0 bases and at J to 1 base, leaving 4 bases not matched to a gene. Written as DNA, the CDR3 is TGCGCCAGCAGCCAAGATTCGGCGGGAGGCACAGATACGCAGTATTTT. It encodes CASSQDSAGGTDTQYF.

V gene TRBV10-3 combines with J gene TRBJ1-1; possibly TRBD1 for D (5 bases). CDR1 and CDR2 from the germline V gene are ENHRY and SYGVKD. This CDR3 has 13 amino acids. V lost 8 bases, J lost 2 bases, and 12 bases lay in between. The CDR3 DNA reads TGTGCCATCTCAAGGGACTATAACACTGAAGCTTTCTTT. Amino acids: CAISRDYNTEAFF.

The chain joins TRBV6-1 to TRBJ2-3; TRBD2 matches at 8 bases. Unmatched junction bases numbered 0, after V lost 0 bases and J lost 1 base. In germline, CDR1 is MNHNS, CDR2 SASEGT. The CDR3 length is 15 residues. DNA of the CDR3: TGTGCCAGCAGTGAAGCGCGGGGGGGCACAGATACGCAGTATTTT. This encodes CASSEARGGTDTQYF.

The chain couples TRBV5-1 to TRBJ2-2; TRBD1 is a possible D gene (5 bases). CDR3 length: 14 residues. CDR1 SGHRS and CDR2 YFSETQ come from the germline V gene. Trimming removed 0 bases from V and 5 bases from J, with 8 bases in between. CDR3 nucleotides: TGCGCCAGCAGCTTGGGACGGACAACCGGGGAGCTGTTTTTT. Its protein product is CASSLGRTTGELFF.

This chain connects TRBV19 to TRBJ1-2, with 9 bases lining up with TRBD1. The trim removed 6 bases at V and 2 bases at J, leaving 4 bases unmatched. In germline, CDR1 is LNHDA, CDR2 SQIVND (reference sequence). The CDR3 totals 14 residues. The chain's CDR3 is CASRPGQGNYGYTF. The CDR3, as DNA: TGTGCCAGTAGGCCGGGACAGGGAAACTATGGCTACACCTTC. The full variable domain, with the rest looked up from reference TRBV19 and TRBJ1-2, is DGGITQSPKYLFRKEGQNVTLSCEQNLNHDAMYWYRQDPGQGLRLIYYSQIVNDFQKGDIAEGYSVSREKKESFPLTVTSAQKNPTAFYLCASRPGQGNYGYTFGSGTRLTVV.

The CDR3 loop is CASSLETSGSFSNEQFF. The CDR3 DNA follows: TGTGCCAGCAGCTTAGAGACTAGCGGGAGTTTCTCCAATGAGCAGTTCTTC. V gene TRBV11-2 combines with J gene TRBJ2-1, with TRBD2 matching over 12 bases. Trimming removed 0 bases from V and 6 bases from J; junction bases left unmatched: 6. This CDR3 is 17 amino acids long. The V gene's germline CDR1 is SGHAT and CDR2 FQNNGV.

The chain is built from TRBV14 and TRBJ2-7, with 8 bases that match TRBD2. Germline CDR1 is SGHDN and CDR2 is FVKESK. CDR3 length: 17 residues. V shed 2 bases, J shed 0 bases, and the junction held 9 bases outside the gene matches. This chain's CDR3 is CASSQLSQAGGSYEQYF. In DNA form, the CDR3 reads TGTGCCAGCAGCCAACTAAGCCAGGCGGGAGGCTCCTACGAGCAGTACTTC.

This clone was detected once. The rearrangement joins TRBV28 to TRBJ1-1, with no clear D. Trimming stripped 9 bases from V and 5 bases from J, with 19 bases between. This CDR3 is 14 amino acids long. Germline V gene lookup returns CDR1 MDHEN and CDR2 SYDVKM. CDR3 region: CASSRRGRRTEAFF. CDR3 bases: TGTGCCAGTTCCCGCCGAGGGAGGAGGACTGAAGCTTTCTTT.

The chain carries TRBV21-1 and TRBJ1-2; whether TRBD1, the table's D call, matches the DNA was not checked. TRBV21-1 is a pseudogene segment. The CDR3 runs to 12 residues. CDR3 amino acids: CATVRGYYGYTF. The CDR3 coding sequence is TGTGCCACCGTCAGGGGGTACTATGGCTACACCTTC.

The gene calls are TRBV27 and TRBJ1-5; D might be TRBD1 (6 bases). Trimming removed 6 bases from V and 2 bases from J, with 11 bases in between. CDR3 length: 14 residues. The V gene's germline CDR1 is MNHEY and CDR2 SMNVEV (reference sequence). The CDR3: CASRRAGGNQPQHF. CDR3 DNA sequence: TGTGCCAGCAGGCGGGCAGGGGGCAATCAGCCCCAGCATTTT.

The gene calls are TRBV27 and TRBJ1-6, with 7 bases matching TRBD1. The CDR3 covers 15 residues. Germline trimming cut 5 bases from V and 6 bases from J; bases unmatched to any gene: 7. Germline CDR1 reads MNHEY; CDR2 reads SMNVEV (reference sequence). The CDR3 DNA sequence: TGTGCCAGCAGTCAGAGGACAGGAAGTAATTCACCCCTCCACTTT. Its protein is CASSQRTGSNSPLHF.

The rearrangement uses TRBV5-4 and TRBJ2-7, with D possibly TRBD2 on 5 matching bases. V was clipped by 3 bases and J by 1 base, with 11 bases between them. CDR3 length equals 14 residues. Germline V gene sequence: CDR1 SGHNT, CDR2 YYREEE (reference sequence). The CDR3 sequence: CASSSGGGSYEQYF. The CDR3 DNA follows: TGTGCCAGCAGCTCAGGAGGCGGGTCCTACGAGCAGTACTTC.

This clone was counted a single time. This rearrangement joins TRBV10-1 to TRBJ2-5; D is undetermined. The germline V gene encodes CDR1 WNHNN and CDR2 SYGVQD (reference sequence). The CDR3 extends over 13 amino acids. V shed 3 bases and J shed 3 bases, with 8 bases lying between them. CDR3 DNA: TGCGCCAGCAGTGATGACACCGAAGAGACCCAGTACTTC. Its translation: CASSDDTEETQYF.

This sequence joins TRBV18 and TRBJ1-5, with TRBD1 matching 7 bases. V dropped 6 bases and J dropped 5; count of bases not matched to a gene: 4. The germline V gene has CDR1 KGHSH and CDR2 LQKENI. The CDR3 runs 13 residues. The CDR3 reads CASSRTGDQPQHF. The CDR3 DNA sequence: TGTGCCAGCTCTCGGACAGGCGATCAGCCCCAGCATTTT.